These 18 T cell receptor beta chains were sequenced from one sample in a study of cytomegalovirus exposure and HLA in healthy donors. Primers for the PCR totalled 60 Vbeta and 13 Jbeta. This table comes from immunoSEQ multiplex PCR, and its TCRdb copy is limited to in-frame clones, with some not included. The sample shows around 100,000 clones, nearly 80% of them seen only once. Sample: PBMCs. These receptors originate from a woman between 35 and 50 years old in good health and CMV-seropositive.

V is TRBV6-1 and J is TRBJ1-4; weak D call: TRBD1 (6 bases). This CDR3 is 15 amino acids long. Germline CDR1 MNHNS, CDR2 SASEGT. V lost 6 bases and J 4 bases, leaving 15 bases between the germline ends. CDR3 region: CASSHPGQSNEKLFF. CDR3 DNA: TGTGCCAGCAGCCACCCGGGACAAAGTAATGAAAAACTGTTTTTT.

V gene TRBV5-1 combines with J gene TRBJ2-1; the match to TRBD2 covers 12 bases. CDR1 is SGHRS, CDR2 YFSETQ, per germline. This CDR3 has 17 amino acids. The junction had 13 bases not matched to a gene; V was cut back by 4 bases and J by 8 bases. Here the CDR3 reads CASSLRLAGDGRYEQFF. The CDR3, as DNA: TGCGCCAGCAGCCTAAGACTAGCGGGAGATGGTAGGTATGAGCAGTTCTTC.

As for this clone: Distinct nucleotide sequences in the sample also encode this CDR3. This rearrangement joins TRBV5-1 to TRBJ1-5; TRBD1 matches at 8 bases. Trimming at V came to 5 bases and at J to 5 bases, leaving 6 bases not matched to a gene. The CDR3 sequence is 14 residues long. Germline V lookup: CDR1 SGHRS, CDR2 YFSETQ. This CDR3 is CASRPGQGDQPQHF. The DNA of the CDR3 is TGCGCCAGCAGGCCCGGACAGGGAGATCAGCCCCAGCATTTT.

In DNA form, the CDR3 reads TGCGCCAGCAGCTGGGGGACAGGGGGCAAAATGAACACTGAAGCTTTCTTT. Its protein product is CASSWGTGGKMNTEAFF. The J gene is TRBJ1-1, the V gene TRBV5-1; TRBD1 agrees at 12 bases. This CDR3 is 17 amino acids long. The V gene's germline CDR1 is SGHRS and CDR2 YFSETQ. Trimming at V came to 3 bases and at J to 0 bases, leaving 6 bases not matched to a gene.

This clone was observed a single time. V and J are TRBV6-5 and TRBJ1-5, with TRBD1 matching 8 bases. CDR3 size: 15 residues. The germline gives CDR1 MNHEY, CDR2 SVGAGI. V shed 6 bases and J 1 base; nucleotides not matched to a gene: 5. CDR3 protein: CASSSGQGSNQPQHF. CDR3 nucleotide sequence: TGTGCCAGCAGCTCCGGACAGGGCAGCAATCAGCCCCAGCATTTT.

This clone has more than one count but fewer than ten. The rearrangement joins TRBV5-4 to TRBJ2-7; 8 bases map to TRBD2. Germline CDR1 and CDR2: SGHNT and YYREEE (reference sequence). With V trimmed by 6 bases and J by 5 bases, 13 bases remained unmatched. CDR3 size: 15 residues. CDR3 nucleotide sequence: TGTGCCAGCAACTCTCGGGAGGGAGCCGTCCACGAGCAGTACTTC. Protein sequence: CASNSREGAVHEQYF.

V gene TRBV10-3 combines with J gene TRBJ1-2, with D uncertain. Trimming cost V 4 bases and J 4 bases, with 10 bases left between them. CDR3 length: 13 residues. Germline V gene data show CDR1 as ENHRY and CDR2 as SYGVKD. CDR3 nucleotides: TGTGCCATCAGTGCGGAGGGATCCTATGGCTACACCTTC. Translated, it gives CAISAEGSYGYTF.

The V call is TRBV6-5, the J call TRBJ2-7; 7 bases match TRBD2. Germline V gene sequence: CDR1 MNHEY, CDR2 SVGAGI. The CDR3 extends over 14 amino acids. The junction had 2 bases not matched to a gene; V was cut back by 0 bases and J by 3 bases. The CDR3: CASSYSGGIYEQYF. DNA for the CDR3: TGTGCCAGCAGTTACTCGGGAGGGATCTACGAGCAGTACTTC.

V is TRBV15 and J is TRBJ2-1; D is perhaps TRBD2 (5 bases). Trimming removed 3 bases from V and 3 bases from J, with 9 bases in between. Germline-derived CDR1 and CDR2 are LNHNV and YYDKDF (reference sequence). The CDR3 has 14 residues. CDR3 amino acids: CATSREVGYNEQFF. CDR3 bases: TGTGCCACCAGCAGGGAGGTCGGCTACAATGAGCAGTTCTTC.

The CDR3, as DNA: TGTGCCAGCAGTGATCGCAATGAGCAGTTCTTC. Translated, it gives CASSDRNEQFF. The chain has TRBV6-1 and TRBJ2-1; D is ambiguous. Germline V gives CDR1 MNHNS, CDR2 SASEGT. V was cut by 3 bases and J by 6 bases, with 3 bases left in between. The CDR3 is 11 amino acids.

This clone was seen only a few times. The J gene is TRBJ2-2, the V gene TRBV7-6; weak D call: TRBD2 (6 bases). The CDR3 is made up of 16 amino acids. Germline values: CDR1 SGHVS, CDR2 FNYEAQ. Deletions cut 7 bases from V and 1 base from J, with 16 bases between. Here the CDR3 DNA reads TGTGCCAGCACCCGTGGGACTGGAGGGAACACCGGGGAGCTGTTTTTT. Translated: CASTRGTGGNTGELFF.

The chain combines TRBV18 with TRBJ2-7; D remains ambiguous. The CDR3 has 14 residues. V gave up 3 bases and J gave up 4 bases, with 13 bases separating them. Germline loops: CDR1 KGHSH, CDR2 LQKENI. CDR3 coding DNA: TGTGCCAGCTCACCTTCGAGCAAACCTTACGAGCAGTACTTC. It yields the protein CASSPSSKPYEQYF.

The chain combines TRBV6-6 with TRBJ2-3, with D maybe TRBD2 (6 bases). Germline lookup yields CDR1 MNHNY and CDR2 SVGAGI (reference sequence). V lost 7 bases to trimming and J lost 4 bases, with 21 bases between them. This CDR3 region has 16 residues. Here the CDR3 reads CASKNRGGIRADTQYF. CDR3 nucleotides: TGTGCCAGCAAAAACCGGGGCGGGATAAGGGCAGATACGCAGTATTTT.

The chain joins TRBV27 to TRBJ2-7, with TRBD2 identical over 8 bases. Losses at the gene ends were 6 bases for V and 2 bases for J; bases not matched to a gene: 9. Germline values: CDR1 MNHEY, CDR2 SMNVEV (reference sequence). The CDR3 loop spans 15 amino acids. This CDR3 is CASSSLAARTYEQYF. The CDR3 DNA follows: TGTGCCAGCAGCTCACTAGCGGCCCGTACCTACGAGCAGTACTTC.

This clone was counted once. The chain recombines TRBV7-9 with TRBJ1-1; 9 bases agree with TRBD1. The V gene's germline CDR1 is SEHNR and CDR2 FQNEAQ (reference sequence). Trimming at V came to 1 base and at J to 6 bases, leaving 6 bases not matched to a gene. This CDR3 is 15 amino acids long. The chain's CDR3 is CASSLGDRERAEAFF. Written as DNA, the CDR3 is TGTGCCAGCAGCTTAGGGGACAGGGAGCGGGCTGAAGCTTTCTTT.

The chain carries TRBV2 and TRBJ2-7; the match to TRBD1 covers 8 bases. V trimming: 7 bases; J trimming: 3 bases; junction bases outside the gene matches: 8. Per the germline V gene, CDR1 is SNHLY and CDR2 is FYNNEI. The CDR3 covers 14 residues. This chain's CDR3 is CASTLDRVDYEQYF. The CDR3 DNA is TGTGCCAGCACTCTGGACAGGGTTGACTACGAGCAGTACTTC.

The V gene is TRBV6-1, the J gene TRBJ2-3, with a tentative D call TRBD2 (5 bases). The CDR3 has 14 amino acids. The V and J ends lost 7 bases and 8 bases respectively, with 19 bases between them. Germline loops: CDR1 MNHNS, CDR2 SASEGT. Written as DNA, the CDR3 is TGTGCCAGCATATCGGACTCGCAAGAGGGTACGCAGTATTTT. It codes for CASISDSQEGTQYF.

CDR3 nucleotides: TGTGCCAGCAGCTCGCTTAATAGCGGGAGGCTCTACGAGCAGTACTTC. It is translated as CASSSLNSGRLYEQYF. The V gene is TRBV7-9, the J gene TRBJ2-7; TRBD2 matches 10 bases. Trimming removed 4 bases from V and 3 bases from J; junction bases left unmatched: 9. The CDR3 runs 16 residues. The germline CDR1 and CDR2 sequences are SEHNR and FQNEAQ (reference sequence).